A selection of T cell receptor beta chains follows, all from one sample in a study of PD-1 blockade in classical Hodgkin lymphoma. Clones were read by immunoSEQ multiplex PCR, and TCRdb kept only the in-frame ones, dropping some. The sample has around 91,000 clones; about four fifths are singletons. The specimen comprised peripheral blood mononuclear cells (PBMCs), sampled before the second cycle of nivolumab. These receptors came from a human donor with classical Hodgkin lymphoma. Both conserved end residues are part of each CDR3. Fields, in order: CDR3 protein, CDR3 DNA, J gene, D gene, V gene, clone size. D genes are given only for firm matches. Clone size is not always given. Where it is, it says once, few, many or a class for expanded clones.

CDR3aa: CASSLEDSGTQYF; CDR3nt: TGTGCCAGCAGCTTAGAGGACTCAGGGACCCAGTACTTC; j_gene: TRBJ2-5; d_gene: NA; v_gene: TRBV11-3; abundance: once
CDR3aa: CSVCDTGSTNEKLFF; CDR3nt: TGCAGCGTTTGCGACACAGGTTCAACTAATGAAAAACTGTTTTTT; j_gene: TRBJ1-4; d_gene: NA; v_gene: TRBV29-1; abundance: once
CDR3aa: CASSQGRAGGRETQYF; CDR3nt: TGCGCCAGCAGCCAAGGTCGGGCAGGGGGCCGAGAGACCCAGTACTTC; j_gene: TRBJ2-5; d_gene: TRBD1; v_gene: TRBV4-3; abundance: NA
CDR3aa: CASRALAGNTGELFF; CDR3nt: TGTGCCAGCAGGGCGCTAGCGGGCAACACCGGGGAGCTGTTTTTT; j_gene: TRBJ2-2; d_gene: TRBD2; v_gene: TRBV6-4; abundance: NA
CDR3aa: CASSFGTSGYEQYF; CDR3nt: TGCGCCAGCAGCTTCGGGACTAGCGGGTACGAGCAGTACTTC; j_gene: TRBJ2-7; d_gene: TRBD2; v_gene: TRBV5-1; abundance: NA
CDR3aa: CASSLKGNKGLGELFF; CDR3nt: TGCGCCAGCAGCTTAAAAGGAAATAAAGGGCTCGGGGAGCTGTTTTTT; j_gene: TRBJ2-2; d_gene: NA; v_gene: TRBV5-1; abundance: many
CDR3aa: CASSLREGAGYTF; CDR3nt: TGTGCCAGCAGTTTGCGGGAGGGGGCTGGCTACACCTTC; j_gene: TRBJ1-2; d_gene: TRBD1; v_gene: TRBV27; abundance: NA
CDR3aa: CASSPLGEEAFF; CDR3nt: TGTGCCAGCTCACCCCTCGGAGAAGAAGCTTTCTTT; j_gene: TRBJ1-1; d_gene: NA; v_gene: TRBV18; abundance: NA
CDR3aa: CASSLDQGKGYF; CDR3nt: TGTGCCAGCAGCTTGGATCAGGGGAAAGGGTACTTC; j_gene: TRBJ2-7; d_gene: NA; v_gene: TRBV7-2; abundance: NA
CDR3aa: CASSQESLGEGNQPQHF; CDR3nt: TGTGCCAGCAGCCAAGAATCTCTGGGGGAGGGCAATCAGCCCCAGCATTTT; j_gene: TRBJ1-5; d_gene: NA; v_gene: TRBV4-2; abundance: NA
CDR3aa: CASSGATGGFYEQYF; CDR3nt: TGTGCCAGTTCGGGGGCTACAGGGGGCTTCTACGAGCAGTACTTC; j_gene: TRBJ2-7; d_gene: TRBD1; v_gene: TRBV19; abundance: NA
CDR3aa: CASSINGPSTDTQYF; CDR3nt: TGTGCCAGTAGTATAAACGGTCCCTCCACAGATACGCAGTATTTT; j_gene: TRBJ2-3; d_gene: NA; v_gene: TRBV19; abundance: NA
CDR3aa: CASSPGQEQFF; CDR3nt: TGTGCCAGCTCACCAGGACAGGAGCAGTTCTTC; j_gene: TRBJ2-1; d_gene: NA; v_gene: TRBV18; abundance: NA
CDR3aa: CAWTPTASSNYGYTF; CDR3nt: TGTGCCTGGACCCCGACAGCTAGCTCTAACTATGGCTACACCTTC; j_gene: TRBJ1-2; d_gene: NA; v_gene: TRBV30; abundance: NA
CDR3aa: CASSFSGANVLTF; CDR3nt: TGTGCCAGCAGCTTCTCTGGGGCCAACGTCCTGACTTTC; j_gene: TRBJ2-6; d_gene: NA; v_gene: TRBV6-5; abundance: NA
CDR3aa: CASSQQGGNYGYTF; CDR3nt: TGTGCCAGCAGCCAACAAGGGGGTAACTATGGCTACACCTTC; j_gene: TRBJ1-2; d_gene: NA; v_gene: TRBV7-2; abundance: NA
CDR3aa: CASSQSDRGRGYTF; CDR3nt: TGTGCCAGCAGCCAGTCGGACAGGGGGCGAGGCTATACCTTC; j_gene: TRBJ1-2; d_gene: TRBD1; v_gene: TRBV5-6; abundance: NA
CDR3aa: CASSTDGLKPQHF; CDR3nt: TGTGCCAGCAGCACGGACGGCTTGAAGCCCCAGCATTTT; j_gene: TRBJ1-5; d_gene: NA; v_gene: TRBV7-9; abundance: few
CDR3aa: CASQDYSDTQYF; CDR3nt: TGCGCCAGCCAAGATTACTCCGATACGCAGTATTTT; j_gene: TRBJ2-3; d_gene: NA; v_gene: TRBV5-1; abundance: NA
CDR3aa: CASRTTPGLQNIQYF; CDR3nt: TGCGCCAGCAGGACCACACCGGGACTTCAGAACATTCAGTACTTC; j_gene: TRBJ2-4; d_gene: NA; v_gene: TRBV5-1; abundance: NA
CDR3aa: CASSGSGSAYNEQFF; CDR3nt: TGTGCCAGCAGTGGAAGCGGGAGCGCCTACAATGAGCAGTTCTTC; j_gene: TRBJ2-1; d_gene: TRBD2; v_gene: TRBV25-1; abundance: few
CDR3aa: CASSLRDNSGANVLTF; CDR3nt: TGTGCCAGCAGCTTACGGGACAACTCTGGGGCCAACGTCCTGACTTTC; j_gene: TRBJ2-6; d_gene: NA; v_gene: TRBV7-8; abundance: NA
CDR3aa: CASSLGLTGVDTGELFF; CDR3nt: TGTGCCAGCAGCTTAGGACTCACGGGAGTGGATACCGGGGAGCTGTTTTTT; j_gene: TRBJ2-2; d_gene: NA; v_gene: TRBV7-9; abundance: NA
CDR3aa: CASSLYGRNQETQYF; CDR3nt: TGTGCCAGCAGCTTGTATGGGAGGAACCAAGAGACCCAGTACTTC; j_gene: TRBJ2-5; d_gene: NA; v_gene: TRBV5-6; abundance: NA
CDR3aa: CASSSGPTLESQYF; CDR3nt: TGTGCCAGCAGCTCGGGACCGACTCTGGAGTCCCAGTACTTC; j_gene: TRBJ2-5; d_gene: NA; v_gene: TRBV11-3; abundance: NA
CDR3aa: CATQTAKGNTIYF; CDR3nt: TGTGCCACTCAGACAGCAAAAGGAAACACCATATATTTT; j_gene: TRBJ1-3; d_gene: NA; v_gene: TRBV6-1; abundance: NA
CDR3aa: CASSRTPKEEQYF; CDR3nt: TGTGCCAGCAGCCGGACGCCAAAGGAGGAGCAGTACTTC; j_gene: TRBJ2-7; d_gene: NA; v_gene: TRBV7-9; abundance: NA
CDR3aa: CSAAGAYEQYF; CDR3nt: TGCAGCGCCGCTGGGGCCTACGAGCAGTACTTC; j_gene: TRBJ2-7; d_gene: NA; v_gene: TRBV29-1; abundance: once
CDR3aa: CASTRAANTGELFF; CDR3nt: TGTGCCAGCACCCGGGCCGCGAACACCGGGGAGCTGTTTTTT; j_gene: TRBJ2-2; d_gene: NA; v_gene: TRBV9; abundance: NA
CDR3aa: CASSLGSSAETQYF; CDR3nt: TGTGCCAGCAGCTTGGGTTCGAGCGCAGAGACCCAGTACTTC; j_gene: TRBJ2-5; d_gene: NA; v_gene: TRBV5-5; abundance: once
CDR3aa: CASSPTRTGLRTGELFF; CDR3nt: TGTGCCAGCAGCCCGACCAGGACAGGATTACGCACCGGGGAGCTGTTTTTT; j_gene: TRBJ2-2; d_gene: TRBD1; v_gene: TRBV5-6; abundance: NA
CDR3aa: CASSLEGDNEKLFF; CDR3nt: TGTGCCAGCAGCTTGGAGGGGGACAATGAAAAACTGTTTTTT; j_gene: TRBJ1-4; d_gene: NA; v_gene: TRBV5-4; abundance: NA
CDR3aa: CASSPTGGEGYEQYF; CDR3nt: TGTGCCAGCTCACCGACGGGGGGGGAGGGCTACGAGCAGTACTTC; j_gene: TRBJ2-7; d_gene: TRBD2; v_gene: TRBV18; abundance: once
CDR3aa: CASSLGGPPYEQYF; CDR3nt: TGTGCCAGCAGTTTAGGTGGTCCCCCCTACGAGCAGTACTTC; j_gene: TRBJ2-7; d_gene: NA; v_gene: TRBV28; abundance: few
CDR3aa: CASSPDRSGNTIYF; CDR3nt: TGTGCCAGCTCACCAGACAGGTCTGGAAACACCATATATTTT; j_gene: TRBJ1-3; d_gene: NA; v_gene: TRBV18; abundance: few
CDR3aa: CASSPSVLNYGYTF; CDR3nt: TGTGCCAGCAGTCCAAGTGTACTTAACTATGGCTACACCTTC; j_gene: TRBJ1-2; d_gene: NA; v_gene: TRBV28; abundance: NA
CDR3aa: CASSLPLAGGDNEQFF; CDR3nt: TGCGCCAGCAGCTTGCCCCTAGCGGGGGGGGACAATGAGCAGTTCTTC; j_gene: TRBJ2-1; d_gene: TRBD2; v_gene: TRBV5-1; abundance: NA
CDR3aa: CASSQSRTSGQETQYF; CDR3nt: TGTGCCAGCAGCCAATCGCGGACTAGCGGGCAAGAGACCCAGTACTTC; j_gene: TRBJ2-5; d_gene: TRBD2; v_gene: TRBV5-8; abundance: NA
CDR3aa: CASSLVGIENTIYF; CDR3nt: TGTGCCAGCAGCTTGGTAGGGATTGAAAACACCATATATTTT; j_gene: TRBJ1-3; d_gene: NA; v_gene: TRBV5-6; abundance: NA
CDR3aa: CASSTVAEAFF; CDR3nt: TGTGCCAGCAGTACCGTTGCTGAAGCTTTCTTT; j_gene: TRBJ1-1; d_gene: NA; v_gene: TRBV2; abundance: NA